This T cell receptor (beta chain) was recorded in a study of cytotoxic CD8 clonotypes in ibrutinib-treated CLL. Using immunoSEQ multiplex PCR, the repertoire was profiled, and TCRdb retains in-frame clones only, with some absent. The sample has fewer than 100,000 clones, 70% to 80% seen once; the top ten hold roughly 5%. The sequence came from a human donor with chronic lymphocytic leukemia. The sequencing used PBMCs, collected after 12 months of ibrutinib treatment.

The CDR3 loop is CASSPRGMESGTQYF. The CDR3 DNA reads TGTGCCAGCAGCCCCCGGGGCATGGAATCGGGGACCCAGTACTTC. V and J are TRBV7-9 and TRBJ2-5; D might be TRBD1 or TRBD2, each matching 5 bases. Trimming took off 5 bases at V and 7 bases at J, with 20 bases between the two ends. Germline V gene data show CDR1 as SEHNR and CDR2 as FQNEAQ (reference sequence). The CDR3 contains 15 residues.